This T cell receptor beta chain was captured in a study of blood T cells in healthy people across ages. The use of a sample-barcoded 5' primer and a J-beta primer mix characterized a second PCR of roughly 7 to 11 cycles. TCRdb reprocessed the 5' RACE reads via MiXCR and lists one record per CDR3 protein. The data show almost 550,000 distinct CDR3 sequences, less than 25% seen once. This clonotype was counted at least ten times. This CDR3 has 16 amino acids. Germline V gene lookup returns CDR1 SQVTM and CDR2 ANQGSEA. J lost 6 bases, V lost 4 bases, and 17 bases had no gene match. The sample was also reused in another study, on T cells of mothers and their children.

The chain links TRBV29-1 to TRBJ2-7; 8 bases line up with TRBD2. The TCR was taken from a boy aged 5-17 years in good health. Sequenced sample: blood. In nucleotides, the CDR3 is TGCAGCGTTGCCCCGTCCACGGGAGGGCCTCGCGTCGAGCAGTACTTC. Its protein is CSVAPSTGGPRVEQYF.